The entry below describes one TCR beta chain. The sample belongs to a study of blood T cell repertoires in COVID-19. Study at large: Sources were T cells, B-cell-depleted T cells, or PBMCs; the material itself was cDNA or gDNA.

Germline values: CDR1 SGHVS, CDR2 FNYEAQ. The CDR3 has 13 amino acids. V was pared by 5 bases and J by 4 bases, with 11 bases between. In the authors' methods: The authors estimated nucleated cell counts from reference gene primer amplification. Libraries were prepared by immunoSEQ multiplex PCR; TCRdb keeps only in-frame clonotypes and omits some of them. The DNA was the basis for D and trimming; V, J and clone size are from that table. Counted here are tens of thousands of clones, roughly four fifths occurring once; the ten biggest clones make up 21%. The V and J genes are TRBV7-6 and TRBJ1-1; D unclear. Material for sequencing was peripheral blood. The source is a human donor in a cohort sampled during active COVID-19. The CDR3 protein is CASSQQRGTEAFF. The CDR3 DNA is TGTGCCAGCAGCCAGCAGAGAGGCACTGAAGCTTTCTTT.